This T cell receptor (beta chain) was sequenced during a study of graft-versus-host responses after intestinal transplantation. Study-wide context: Every recipient had anti-thymocyte globulin induction and approximately 3 years of tacrolimus plus steroids.

Trimming shortened V by 1 base and J by 6 bases, and 6 bases separated the two germline ends. The CDR3 spans 13 residues. The V gene's germline CDR1 is MNHEY and CDR2 SMNVEV (reference sequence). A word on this clone: Its antigen is not known.

Produced via immunoSEQ multiplex PCR; TCRdb's table is partial and in-frame only. This table holds some 100,000 clones, 85% to 95% found once. J is TRBJ2-2 and V is TRBV27; TRBD2 might be the D (5 bases). This material consisted of unstimulated CD8+ T cells sorted from spleen or lymph node cells, taken before intestinal transplant. The TCR sequence derives from a human donor who received an intestinal transplant. The CDR3 nucleotides are TGTGCCAGCAGTTTATTTAGCGCCGGGGAGCTGTTTTTT. As protein: CASSLFSAGELFF.